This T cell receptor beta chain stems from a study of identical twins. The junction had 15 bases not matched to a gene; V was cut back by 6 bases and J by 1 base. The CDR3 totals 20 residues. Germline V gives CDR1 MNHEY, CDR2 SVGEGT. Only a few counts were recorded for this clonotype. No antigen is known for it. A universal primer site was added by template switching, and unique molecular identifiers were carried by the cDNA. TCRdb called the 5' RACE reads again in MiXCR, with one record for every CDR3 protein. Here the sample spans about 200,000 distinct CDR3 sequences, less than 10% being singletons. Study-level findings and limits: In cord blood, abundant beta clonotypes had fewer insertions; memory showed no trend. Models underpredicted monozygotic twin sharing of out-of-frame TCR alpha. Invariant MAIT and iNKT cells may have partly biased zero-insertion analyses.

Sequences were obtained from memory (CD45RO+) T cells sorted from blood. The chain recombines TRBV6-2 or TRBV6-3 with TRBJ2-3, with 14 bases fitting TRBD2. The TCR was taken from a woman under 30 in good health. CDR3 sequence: CASSLRPPGLAGVGTDTQYF. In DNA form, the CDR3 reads TGTGCCAGCAGCTTACGTCCCCCGGGACTAGCGGGAGTTGGCACAGATACGCAGTATTTT.